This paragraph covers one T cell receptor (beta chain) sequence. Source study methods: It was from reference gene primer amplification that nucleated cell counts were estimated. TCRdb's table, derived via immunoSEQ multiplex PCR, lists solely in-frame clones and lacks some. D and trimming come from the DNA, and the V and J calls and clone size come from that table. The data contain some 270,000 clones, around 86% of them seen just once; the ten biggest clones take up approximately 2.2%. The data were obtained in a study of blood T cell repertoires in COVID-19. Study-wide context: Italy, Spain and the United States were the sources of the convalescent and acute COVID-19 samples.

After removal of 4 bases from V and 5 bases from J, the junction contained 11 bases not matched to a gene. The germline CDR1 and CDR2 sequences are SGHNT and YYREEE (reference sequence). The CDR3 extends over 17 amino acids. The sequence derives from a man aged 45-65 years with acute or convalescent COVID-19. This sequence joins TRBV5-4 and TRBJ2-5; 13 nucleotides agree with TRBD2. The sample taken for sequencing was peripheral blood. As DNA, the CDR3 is TGTGCCAGCAGCACGACTAGCGGGGGGCCCGAAGGGGAGACCCAGTACTTC. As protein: CASSTTSGGPEGETQYF.